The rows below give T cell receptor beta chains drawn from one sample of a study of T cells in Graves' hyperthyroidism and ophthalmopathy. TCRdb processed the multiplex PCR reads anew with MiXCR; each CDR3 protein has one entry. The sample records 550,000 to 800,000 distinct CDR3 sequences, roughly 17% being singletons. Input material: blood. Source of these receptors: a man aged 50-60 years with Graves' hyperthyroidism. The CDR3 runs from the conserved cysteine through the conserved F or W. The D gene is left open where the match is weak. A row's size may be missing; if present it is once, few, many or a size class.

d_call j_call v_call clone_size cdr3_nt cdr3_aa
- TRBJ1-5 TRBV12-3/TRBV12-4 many TGTGCCAGCAGTTTAAGAACGATGGAAGAGCCCCAGCATTTT CASSLRTMEEPQHF
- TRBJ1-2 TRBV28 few TGTGCCAGCAGAGGGAGTATTAACTATGGCTACACCTTC CASRGSINYGYTF
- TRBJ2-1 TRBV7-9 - TGTGCCAGCGGGATCTCCTACAATGAGCAGTTCTTC CASGISYNEQFF
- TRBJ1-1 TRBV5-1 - TGCGCCAGCAGCAGGGGACACACGAACACTGAAGCTTTCTTT CASSRGHTNTEAFF
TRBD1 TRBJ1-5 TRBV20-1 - TGCAGTGCTAGAGATCCTACAGGGGACGTCAATCAGCCCCAGCATTTT CSARDPTGDVNQPQHF
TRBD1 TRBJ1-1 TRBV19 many TGTGCCAGTAGTATCGACAGGGGGCGCAGGACTGAAGCTTTCTTT CASSIDRGRRTEAFF
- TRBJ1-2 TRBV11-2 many TGTGCCAGCAGCTCACAGATCTATGGCTACACCTTC CASSSQIYGYTF
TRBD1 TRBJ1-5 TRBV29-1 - TGCAGCGTTGGTGGGCAGGGGGGACAGCCCCAGCATTTT CSVGGQGGQPQHF
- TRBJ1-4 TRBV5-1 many TGCGCCAGCAAGGTGGAGGGAACTAATGAAAAACTGTTTTTT CASKVEGTNEKLFF
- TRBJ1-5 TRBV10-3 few TGTGCCATCAGTGAGTCGCAGGGAGGGGACCAGCCCCAGCATTTT CAISESQGGDQPQHF
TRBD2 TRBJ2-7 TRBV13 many TGTGCCAGCAGCTCGGCGGGACTAGCGACCTACGAGCAGTACTTC CASSSAGLATYEQYF
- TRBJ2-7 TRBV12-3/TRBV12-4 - TGTGCCAGCAGTTTCTCCTTTGGATACGAGCAGTACTTC CASSFSFGYEQYF
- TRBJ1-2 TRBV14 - TGTGCCAGCACCGAAGGGGGAGGACTAAACTATGGCTACACCTTC CASTEGGGLNYGYTF
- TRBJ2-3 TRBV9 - TGTGCCAGCAGCCCCCCTACGGGAAGTAGCACAGATACGCAGTATTTT CASSPPTGSSTDTQYF
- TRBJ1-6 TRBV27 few TGTGCCAGCAGTTTAAATCCAGGGGCAAATTCACCCCTCCACTTT CASSLNPGANSPLHF
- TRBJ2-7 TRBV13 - TGTGCCAGCCGCAGAGGGGGTGGACACGAGCAGTACTTC CASRRGGGHEQYF
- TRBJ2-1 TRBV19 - TGTCCCAGTAATAGACTGGGGACGGGTGAGCAGTTCTTC CPSNRLGTGEQFF
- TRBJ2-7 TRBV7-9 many TGTGCCAGCAGCTCTTTGGGGGACTACGAGCAGTACTTC CASSSLGDYEQYF
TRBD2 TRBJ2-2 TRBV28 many TGTGCCAGCAGGGCCATGGGACTAAGCACCGGGGAGCTGTTTTTT CASRAMGLSTGELFF
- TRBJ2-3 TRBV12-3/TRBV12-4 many TGTGCCAGCAGTTTAGCCGGATATAAGAGCACAGATACGCAGTATTTT CASSLAGYKSTDTQYF
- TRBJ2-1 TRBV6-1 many TGTGCCAGCAGCCCAAGGGCTAGCCCCCTGTCCTACAATGAGCAGTTCTTC CASSPRASPLSYNEQFF
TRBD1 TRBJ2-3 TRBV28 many TGTGCCAGCCGAATTACCAGGGGGCGGACAGATACGCAGTATTTT CASRITRGRTDTQYF
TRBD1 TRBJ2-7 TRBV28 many TGTGCCAGCAGTTTCGGGACAGGGGTCTACGAGCAGTACTTC CASSFGTGVYEQYF
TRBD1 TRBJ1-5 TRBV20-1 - TGCAGTGCTACCGGGACAGGGGATCAGCCCCAGCATTTT CSATGTGDQPQHF
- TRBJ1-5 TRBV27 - TGTGCCAGCAGTCCAAGCCTCTACGGCGTTTATCAGCCCCAGCATTTT CASSPSLYGVYQPQHF
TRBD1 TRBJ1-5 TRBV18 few TGTGCCAGCTCACCCACAGGGGTAAGCAATCAGCCCCAGCATTTT CASSPTGVSNQPQHF
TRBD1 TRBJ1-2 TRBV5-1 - TGCGCCAGCAGCCCGGACAGGGGGCAGCATGGCTACACCTTC CASSPDRGQHGYTF
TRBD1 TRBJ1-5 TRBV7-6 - TGTGCCAGCAGCTTACGGACAGGGGGCATCAATCAGCCCCAGCATTTT CASSLRTGGINQPQHF
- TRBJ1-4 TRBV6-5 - TGTGCCAGCAGTTACTCGACCGGGCGAAATGAAAAACTGTTTTTT CASSYSTGRNEKLFF